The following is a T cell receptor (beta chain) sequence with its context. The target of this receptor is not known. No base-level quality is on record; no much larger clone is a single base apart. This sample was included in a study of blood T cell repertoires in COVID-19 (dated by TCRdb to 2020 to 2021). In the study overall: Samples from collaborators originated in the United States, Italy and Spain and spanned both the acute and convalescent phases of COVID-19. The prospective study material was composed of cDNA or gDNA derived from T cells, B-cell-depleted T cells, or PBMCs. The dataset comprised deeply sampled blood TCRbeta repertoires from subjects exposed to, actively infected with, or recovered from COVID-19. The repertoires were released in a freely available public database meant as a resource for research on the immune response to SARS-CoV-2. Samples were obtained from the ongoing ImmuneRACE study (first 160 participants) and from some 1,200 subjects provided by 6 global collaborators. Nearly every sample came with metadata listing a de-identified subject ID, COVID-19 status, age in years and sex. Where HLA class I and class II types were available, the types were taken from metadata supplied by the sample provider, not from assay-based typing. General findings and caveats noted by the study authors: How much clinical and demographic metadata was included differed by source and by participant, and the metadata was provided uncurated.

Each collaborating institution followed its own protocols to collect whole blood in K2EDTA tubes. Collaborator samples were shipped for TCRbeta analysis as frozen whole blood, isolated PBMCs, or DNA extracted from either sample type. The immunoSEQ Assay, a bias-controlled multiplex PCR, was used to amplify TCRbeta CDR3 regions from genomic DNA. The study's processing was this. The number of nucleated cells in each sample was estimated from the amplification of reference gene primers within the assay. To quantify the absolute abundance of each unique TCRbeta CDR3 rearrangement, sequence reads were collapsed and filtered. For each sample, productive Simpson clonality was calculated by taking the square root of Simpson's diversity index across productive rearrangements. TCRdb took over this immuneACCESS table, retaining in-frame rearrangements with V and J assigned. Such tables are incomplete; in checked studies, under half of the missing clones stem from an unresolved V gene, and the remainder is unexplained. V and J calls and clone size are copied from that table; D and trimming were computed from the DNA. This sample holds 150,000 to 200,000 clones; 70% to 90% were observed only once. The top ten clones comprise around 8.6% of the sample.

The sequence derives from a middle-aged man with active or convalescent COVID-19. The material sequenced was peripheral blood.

The nucleotide sequence is TGCGCCAGCAGCTTGCGGGGGGCCAATAATTCACCCCTCCACTTT. Its protein reads: CASSLRGANNSPLHF. The sequence is built from TRBV5-1 and TRBJ1-6; the D region possibly corresponds to TRBD1 (6 bases align). From a lookup of the germline V gene, CDR1 and CDR2 are SGHRS and YFSETQ. The cysteine opens and the phenylalanine closes a CDR3 of 15 amino acids. Only CDR3 DNA remains: 45 bases, in frame from the first base. The trim is 1 base for V and 5 bases for J, with a gap of 10 bases between the germline ends.